A single sample gave rise to the 30 T cell receptor beta chains below, sequenced in a study of T-cell reconstitution after alpha-beta-depleted transplantation in children. Researchers prepared the TCRbeta library using unique molecular identifiers, the study reports. TCRdb re-derived calls from the PCR reads in MiXCR, one entry per CDR3 protein. The table lists 200,000 to 300,000 distinct CDR3 sequences, about 11% of them singletons. The sequencing used PBMCs from the stem cell graft donor, collected from the stem cell graft. These receptors came from a human donor who donated a stem cell graft to a child with acute lymphoblastic leukemia.

At least ten counts were recorded for this clonotype. J is TRBJ2-7 and V is TRBV6-2 or TRBV6-3; possible D gene TRBD1, 6 bases. The V end lost 8 bases, the J end lost 2 bases, and 10 bases lay between the germline ends. The CDR3 runs to 12 residues. From germline, CDR1 is MNHEY and CDR2 SVGEGT. The CDR3: CASGGGPYEQYF. DNA for the CDR3: TGTGCCAGCGGGGGCGGACCCTACGAGCAGTACTTC.

This clonotype was observed many times. The chain joins TRBV6-2 or TRBV6-3 to TRBJ2-1; TRBD2 matches 11 bases. CDR3 size: 17 residues. CDR1 MNHEY and CDR2 SVGEGT come from the germline V gene. Germline trimming cut 5 bases from V and 7 bases from J; bases unmatched to any gene: 13. The CDR3 bases are TGTGCCAGCAGTCGCGGAGAACTAGCGGGAGTAACAAATGAGCAGTTCTTC. This encodes CASSRGELAGVTNEQFF.

On this clonotype itself: Given a much more abundant clone one base away, this may be a read error. The chain couples TRBV28 to TRBJ1-2; maybe TRBD1 (6 bases). The germline V gene has CDR1 MDHEN and CDR2 SYDVKM. The CDR3 runs 15 residues. The CDR3 sequence is CDSSSGTFSQTGYTF. The DNA for the CDR3 is TGTGACAGCAGTTCCGGGACATTTTCCCAAACGGGCTACACCTTC.

This clonotype was counted at least ten times. The rearrangement uses TRBV24-1 and TRBJ1-5; TRBD1 is a possible D gene (5 bases). Per the germline V gene, CDR1 is KGHDR and CDR2 is SFDVKD. This CDR3 is built from 12 residues. Trimming pared 6 bases from V and 7 bases from J, leaving 9 bases between. CDR3 loop: CATSRGEQPQHF. CDR3 DNA: TGTGCCACCAGTCGGGGGGAACAGCCCCAGCATTTT.

The table lists this clonotype with many counts. The V call is TRBV12-3 or TRBV12-4, the J call TRBJ1-2, with D uncertain. The CDR3 covers 13 residues. V shed 6 bases and J shed 5 bases, with 13 bases lying between them. CDR3 sequence reads: CASRPRGGYGYTF. DNA of the CDR3: TGTGCCAGCAGACCGCGGGGAGGGTATGGCTACACCTTC.

This clonotype was detected many times. This chain joins TRBV9 and TRBJ2-1, with 7 positions matching TRBD1. The V and J ends lost 2 bases and 4 bases, in that order; junction bases with no gene match: 3. In germline, CDR1 is SGDLS, CDR2 YYNGEE. CDR3 length: 14 residues. The CDR3 is CASSVRTGYNEQFF. As DNA, the CDR3 is TGTGCCAGCAGCGTGCGGACAGGTTACAATGAGCAGTTCTTC.

This clonotype occurred many times. This sequence joins TRBV4-1 and TRBJ1-5, with D unresolved. The germline CDR1 and CDR2 sequences are MGHRA and YSYEKL. This CDR3 contains 15 residues. The V end was cut by 1 base, the J end by 6 bases, with 13 bases between. As DNA, the CDR3 is TGCGCCAGCAGCCAAGTGGAGTTCGGTCGTCAGCCCCAGCATTTT. Translating it yields CASSQVEFGRQPQHF.

This clonotype was picked up many times. The chain is built from TRBV5-6 and TRBJ1-5; weak D call: TRBD1 (5 bases). V was pared by 4 bases and J by 2 bases, with 16 bases between. There are 16 residues in the CDR3. Germline assignment: CDR1 SGHDT and CDR2 YYEEEE. The CDR3 loop is CASSVRMVTGNQPQHF. The CDR3 nucleotides are TGTGCCAGCAGCGTACGAATGGTGACAGGCAATCAGCCCCAGCATTTT. The variable domain in full, with the rest retrieved from reference TRBV5-6 and TRBJ1-5, is DAGVTQSPTHLIKTRGQQVTLRCSPKSGHDTVSWYQQALGQGPQFIFQYYEEEERQRGNFPDRFSGHQFPNYSSELNVNALLLGDSALYLCASSVRMVTGNQPQHFGDGTRLSIL.

This clonotype was recorded many times. This chain joins TRBV7-8 and TRBJ1-2; D unclear. CDR1 and CDR2 from the germline V gene are SGHVS and FQNEAQ. CDR3 length: 14 residues. The V end was cut by 5 bases, the J end by 8 bases, with 18 bases between. The chain's CDR3 is CASSPIVTERGYTF. The CDR3 DNA sequence: TGTGCCAGCAGCCCAATTGTCACGGAGCGAGGCTACACCTTC.

This clonotype has a count of ten or more. The chain joins TRBV12-3 or TRBV12-4 to TRBJ2-1, with 10 bases matching TRBD2. CDR3 length equals 14 residues. Germline trimming cut 3 bases from V and 6 bases from J; bases unmatched to any gene: 2. CDR3 sequence reads: CASSFSSGGNEQFF. CDR3 nucleotide sequence: TGTGCCAGCAGTTTTTCTAGCGGGGGCAATGAGCAGTTCTTC.

This clonotype was seen only a few times. The chain couples TRBV12-3 or TRBV12-4 to TRBJ1-1, with a possible D match to TRBD1 (6 bases). V lost 10 bases, J lost 4 bases, and 16 bases lay in between. This CDR3 comprises 13 residues. CDR3 in DNA: TGTGCCACTTCAGTGGGGGGCGGCACTGAAGCTTTCTTT. Translation gives CATSVGGGTEAFF.

This clonotype showed up many times. The genes are TRBV3-1 and TRBJ2-4; D unclear. V was clipped by 5 bases and J by 7 bases, with 18 bases between them. CDR3 length: 15 amino acids. The germline gives CDR1 LGHDT, CDR2 YNNKEL (reference sequence). CDR3 sequence (DNA): TGTGCCAGCAGCGTCCCGGGTGCGGAAATGAACATTCAGTACTTC. Protein: CASSVPGAEMNIQYF.

Details on this clonotype: A much larger clone lies a single base off, so this may be a read error. The V call is TRBV20-1, the J call TRBJ1-1; D is perhaps TRBD1 (6 bases). Germline lookup yields CDR1 DFQATT and CDR2 SNEGSKA (reference sequence). The CDR3 is 14 amino acids. CDR3 sequence (DNA): TGCAGTGCTAGATCGGGGGCTAGTAACACTGAAGCTTACTTT. Translating it yields CSARSGASNTEAYF.

The chain combines TRBV5-4 with TRBJ1-4; D gene uncertain. CDR1 is SGHNT and CDR2 is YYREEE in the germline V gene (reference sequence). The CDR3 loop spans 15 amino acids. The ends were cut back, 0 bases at V and 0 bases at J, with 6 bases in the middle. In DNA form, the CDR3 reads TGTGCCAGCAGCTTGGACCCCGCAACTAATGAAAAACTGTTTTTT. This codes for CASSLDPATNEKLFF.

This clonotype was detected ten times or more. The V and J genes are TRBV7-8 and TRBJ2-1; TRBD2 matches 7 bases. The V gene end was trimmed by 1 base and the J gene end by 6 bases; junction bases not matched to a gene: 9. CDR1 SGHVS and CDR2 FQNEAQ come from the germline V gene. This CDR3 comprises 16 residues. The CDR3 reads CASSLDKGGRLNEQFF. For the CDR3, the DNA is TGTGCCAGCAGCTTAGATAAGGGCGGGAGACTCAATGAGCAGTTCTTC.

The chain uses TRBV19 and TRBJ2-1, with D perhaps assigned TRBD1 or TRBD2 (5 bases each). V was trimmed by 6 bases and J by 7 bases, leaving 19 bases between them. CDR1 LNHDA and CDR2 SQIVND come from the germline V gene (reference sequence). This CDR3 is 15 amino acids long. CDR3 sequence (DNA): TGTGCCAGTAGCCATCCGGGACCCAGAGAGAATGAGCAGTTCTTC. Translated: CASSHPGPRENEQFF.

The chain links TRBV6-1 to TRBJ2-1, with a possible D match to TRBD1 (6 bases). V was clipped by 5 bases and J by 5 bases, with 13 bases between them. The V gene's germline CDR1 is MNHNS and CDR2 SASEGT. The CDR3 spans 14 residues. The CDR3 spells CASSTQGGNNEQFF. The CDR3 coding sequence is TGTGCCAGCAGTACACAGGGTGGAAACAATGAGCAGTTCTTC.

Regarding this clonotype: An end of the junction does not agree with germline; a read error may underlie this. The chain employs TRBV6-6 and TRBJ1-1; D remains ambiguous. The V gene's germline CDR1 is MNHNY and CDR2 SVGAGI (reference sequence). The CDR3 runs to 9 residues. The chain's CDR3 is CANGLASRF. CDR3 in DNA: TGTGCCAACGGCCTGGCGAGTCGTTTT.

This clonotype has a count of ten or more. The rearrangement links TRBV7-2 to TRBJ1-2, with 8 bases lining up with TRBD1. CDR3 length: 14 amino acids. The germline V gene has CDR1 SGHTA and CDR2 FQGNSA. The V gene end was trimmed by 3 bases and the J gene end by 3 bases; junction bases not matched to a gene: 3. The CDR3 DNA reads TGTGCCAGCAGCTTCGGACAGGGAGACTATGGCTACACCTTC. It specifies CASSFGQGDYGYTF.

This clonotype was seen at least ten times. The chain carries TRBV9 and TRBJ2-3; D might be TRBD2 (6 bases). Between the trimmed V and J ends, which lost 3 bases and 0 bases, there was a span of 11 bases. Germline values: CDR1 SGDLS, CDR2 YYNGEE. This CDR3 has 15 residues. The CDR3: CASSGNGGSTDTQYF. The CDR3 DNA sequence: TGTGCCAGCAGCGGTAACGGGGGTAGCACAGATACGCAGTATTTT.

About this clonotype itself: A read error may be the cause here, since a much bigger clone is one base away. The V and J genes are TRBV7-2 and TRBJ2-7; 7 bases agree with TRBD2. Germline-derived CDR1 and CDR2 are SGHTA and FQGNSA. The V and J ends lost 3 bases and 4 bases, in that order; junction bases with no gene match: 6. CDR3 length: 14 amino acids. The CDR3 bases are TGTGCCAGCAGCTTGAGGACTAGTCATTACGAGCAGTACTTC. As protein: CASSLRTSHYEQYF.

This clonotype was recorded a few times. The V call is TRBV19, the J call TRBJ2-3; D is unresolved. CDR3 size: 14 residues. The germline V and J ends were trimmed by 3 bases and 3 bases, with 10 bases remaining between them. CDR1 is LNHDA and CDR2 is SQIVND in the germline V gene (reference sequence). The CDR3 DNA is TGTGCCAGTAGTATCGGCCGGCCTACAGATACGCAGTATTTT. This encodes CASSIGRPTDTQYF.

A few counts support this clonotype. The rearrangement links TRBV6-2 or TRBV6-3 to TRBJ2-1, with TRBD2 identical over 14 bases. The trim removed 5 bases at V and 10 bases at J, leaving 13 bases unmatched. CDR3 size: 17 residues. Germline CDR1 and CDR2: MNHEY and SVGEGT. DNA for the CDR3: TGTGCCAGCAGTGGCGGACTAGCGGGGGGTACTCAACAGGAGCAGTTCTTC. Its protein product is CASSGGLAGGTQQEQFF.

The chain combines TRBV5-5 with TRBJ1-1; D remains ambiguous. The V and J ends lost 2 bases and 0 bases respectively, with 8 bases between them. CDR3 size: 14 residues. Germline CDR1 SGHKS, CDR2 YYEKEE (reference sequence). The CDR3 DNA follows: TGTGCCAGCAGCTTACAGATCATGAACACTGAAGCTTTCTTT. Translation: CASSLQIMNTEAFF.

The chain has TRBV4-2 and TRBJ2-1, with a tentative D call TRBD2 (5 bases). This CDR3 is built from 16 residues. Germline CDR1 LGHNA, CDR2 YNFKEQ. V lost 0 bases, J lost 0 bases, and 9 bases lay in between. For the CDR3, the DNA is TGTGCCAGCAGCCAAGATACGAGCGGCTCCTACAATGAGCAGTTCTTC. Translation: CASSQDTSGSYNEQFF.

As concerns this clonotype: A much larger clonotype is one base distant, so this may be a read error. This chain connects TRBV28 to TRBJ1-3, with D unclear. The CDR3 covers 14 residues. The V gene lost 8 bases and the J gene lost 0 bases, with 11 bases spanning the gap. Germline CDR1 MDHEN, CDR2 SYDVKM. The CDR3 nucleotides are TGTGCCAGCGGGCACGGACCCTCTGGAAACACCATATATTTT. Its translation is CASGHGPSGNTIYF.

The chain recombines TRBV30 with TRBJ2-5; D uncertain. CDR1 is GTSNPN and CDR2 is SVGIG in the germline V gene (reference sequence). V lost 3 bases to trimming and J lost 7 bases, with 15 bases between them. The CDR3 runs to 13 residues. The chain's CDR3 is CAWRYRTVGTQYF. The CDR3 DNA is TGTGCCTGGAGATATCGTACAGTCGGGACCCAGTACTTC.

This clonotype was counted ten times or more. This chain uses TRBV10-3 with TRBJ2-6; D gene uncertain. Trimming cost V 2 bases and J 0 bases, with 11 bases left between them. This CDR3 has 17 amino acids. From germline, CDR1 is ENHRY and CDR2 SYGVKD. The CDR3 spells CAISEKGPSSGANVLTF. DNA of the CDR3: TGTGCCATCAGTGAGAAAGGCCCGAGCTCTGGGGCCAACGTCCTGACTTTC.

This clonotype was recorded many times. This rearrangement joins TRBV12-5 to TRBJ1-2; D might be TRBD1 (6 bases). V shed 7 bases and J shed 7 bases, with 10 bases lying between them. From germline, CDR1 is LGHNT and CDR2 FRNRAP. CDR3 size: 11 residues. The CDR3 sequence is CASEGVGGYTF. The CDR3 DNA sequence: TGTGCTAGTGAGGGGGTAGGTGGCTACACCTTC.

In its sample, this clonotype was seen many times. The chain couples TRBV12-3 or TRBV12-4 to TRBJ2-1, with 9 bases fitting TRBD2. The CDR3 loop spans 18 amino acids. Germline trimming cut 6 bases from V and 1 base from J; bases unmatched to any gene: 13. CDR3 sequence: CASSSGSGSGNSYNEQFF. The CDR3 bases are TGTGCCAGCAGCTCGGGTAGCGGGAGCGGTAATTCCTACAATGAGCAGTTCTTC.